A selection of T cell receptor beta chains follows, all from one sample in a study of cytotoxic CD8 clonotypes in ibrutinib-treated CLL. Sequenced by immunoSEQ multiplex PCR; TCRdb stores in-frame clones only, minus some. The sample holds more than 110,000 clones, roughly three quarters seen once. The source material was PBMCs, sampled after 24 months of ibrutinib treatment. Receptors were obtained from a human donor with chronic lymphocytic leukemia. Both conserved end residues are part of each CDR3. The D gene is left open where the match is weak. Some rows have no size entry. The others give once, few or many, or a class for an expanded clone.

d_call: -
j_call: TRBJ2-5
v_call: TRBV2
clone_size: -
cdr3_aa: CASSAPGTPRETQYF
cdr3_nt: TGTGCCAGCAGTGCACCAGGGACTCCTAGGGAGACCCAGTACTTC

d_call: TRBD1
j_call: TRBJ1-5
v_call: TRBV18
clone_size: few
cdr3_aa: CASSRDRDSNQPQHF
cdr3_nt: TGTGCCAGCTCCCGAGACAGGGATAGCAATCAGCCCCAGCATTTT

d_call: -
j_call: TRBJ1-5
v_call: TRBV28
clone_size: -
cdr3_aa: CASSTLNQPQHF
cdr3_nt: TGTGCCAGCAGTACCCTTAATCAGCCCCAGCATTTT

d_call: -
j_call: TRBJ1-6
v_call: TRBV30
clone_size: few
cdr3_aa: CAWSRSGDSPLHF
cdr3_nt: TGTGCCTGGAGTCGGAGTGGGGATTCACCCCTCCACTTT

d_call: -
j_call: TRBJ2-7
v_call: TRBV6-5
clone_size: -
cdr3_aa: CASSYSSWSAYEQYF
cdr3_nt: TGTGCCAGCAGTTACTCGTCCTGGTCTGCCTACGAGCAGTACTTC

d_call: TRBD2
j_call: TRBJ2-4
v_call: TRBV5-1
clone_size: -
cdr3_aa: CASSPLAGENIQYF
cdr3_nt: TGCGCCAGCAGCCCCTTGGCGGGGGAGAACATTCAGTACTTC

d_call: TRBD2
j_call: TRBJ2-3
v_call: TRBV6-4
clone_size: -
cdr3_aa: CASSDSSGGHTDTQYF
cdr3_nt: TGTGCCAGCAGTGACTCTAGCGGGGGCCACACAGATACGCAGTATTTT

d_call: TRBD1
j_call: TRBJ1-4
v_call: TRBV2
clone_size: -
cdr3_aa: CASSPQGNEKLFF
cdr3_nt: TGTGCCAGCAGTCCACAGGGGAATGAAAAACTGTTTTTT

d_call: -
j_call: TRBJ2-5
v_call: TRBV7-9
clone_size: few
cdr3_aa: CASSLRADQETQYF
cdr3_nt: TGTGCCAGCAGCTTAAGGGCAGACCAAGAGACCCAGTACTTC

d_call: -
j_call: TRBJ2-7
v_call: TRBV18
clone_size: -
cdr3_aa: CASSRRDGVSYEQYF
cdr3_nt: TGTGCCAGCTCACGACGGGACGGTGTTAGCTACGAGCAGTACTTC

d_call: TRBD1
j_call: TRBJ1-5
v_call: TRBV28
clone_size: -
cdr3_aa: CASSLQGQGDQPQHF
cdr3_nt: TGTGCCAGCAGTTTACAGGGACAGGGCGACCAGCCCCAGCATTTT

d_call: TRBD1
j_call: TRBJ1-4
v_call: TRBV29-1
clone_size: -
cdr3_aa: CSVGDRVLFF
cdr3_nt: TGCAGCGTAGGCGACAGGGTTTTGTTTTTT

d_call: TRBD2
j_call: TRBJ2-5
v_call: TRBV5-1
clone_size: -
cdr3_aa: CASSLGVAGEETQYF
cdr3_nt: TGCGCCAGCAGCTTGGGGGTCGCGGGGGAAGAGACCCAGTACTTC

d_call: -
j_call: TRBJ2-5
v_call: TRBV7-3
clone_size: -
cdr3_aa: CASSPRTEETQYF
cdr3_nt: TGTGCCAGCAGCCCCCGGACAGAAGAGACCCAGTACTTC

d_call: TRBD1
j_call: TRBJ1-3
v_call: TRBV7-8
clone_size: -
cdr3_aa: CASSPRDRGELGNTIYF
cdr3_nt: TGTGCCAGCAGCCCCCGGGACAGGGGCGAACTTGGAAACACCATATATTTT

d_call: -
j_call: TRBJ2-7
v_call: TRBV29-1
clone_size: -
cdr3_aa: CSVALSLPYEQYF
cdr3_nt: TGCAGCGTTGCCCTCTCACTACCCTACGAGCAGTACTTC

d_call: -
j_call: TRBJ2-5
v_call: TRBV11-3
clone_size: few
cdr3_aa: CASSPSYQETQYF
cdr3_nt: TGTGCCAGCAGCCCAAGCTACCAAGAGACCCAGTACTTC

d_call: -
j_call: TRBJ2-5
v_call: TRBV10-3
clone_size: -
cdr3_aa: CAISSATTTQETQYF
cdr3_nt: TGTGCCATCAGTTCAGCTACTACTACCCAAGAGACCCAGTACTTC

d_call: -
j_call: TRBJ2-5
v_call: TRBV7-9
clone_size: -
cdr3_aa: CASSLRGRETQYF
cdr3_nt: TGTGCCAGCAGCTTAAGGGGGAGGGAGACCCAGTACTTC

d_call: -
j_call: TRBJ1-4
v_call: TRBV30
clone_size: -
cdr3_aa: CAWSHPGTGNEKLFF
cdr3_nt: TGTGCCTGGAGCCATCCCGGGACCGGTAATGAAAAACTGTTTTTT

d_call: -
j_call: TRBJ1-3
v_call: TRBV19
clone_size: -
cdr3_aa: CASRADSDSGNTIYF
cdr3_nt: TGTGCCAGTAGGGCTGACAGCGACTCTGGAAACACCATATATTTT

d_call: -
j_call: TRBJ1-2
v_call: TRBV27
clone_size: -
cdr3_aa: CASSFHVGVANYGYTF
cdr3_nt: TGTGCCAGCAGTTTCCACGTGGGGGTAGCTAACTATGGCTACACCTTC